One sample yielded the 10 T cell receptor beta chains listed below, sequenced in a study of T cells after yellow fever vaccination. One entry per CDR3 protein, called by TCRdb with MiXCR from the 5' RACE reads. Among hundreds of thousands of distinct CDR3 sequences listed, around 3.9% were seen once. Sequenced here: PBMCs, sampled on the day of the yellow fever booster vaccination. Receptors were obtained from a man aged 18 to 30 who received the YFV17D yellow fever vaccine.

This clonotype was detected many times. This rearrangement joins TRBV4-2 to TRBJ2-7; 8 bases are a match to TRBD2. The germline gives CDR1 LGHNA, CDR2 YNFKEQ. The CDR3 is made up of 15 amino acids. The V and J ends lost 0 bases and 7 bases, in that order; junction bases with no gene match: 8. CDR3 DNA: TGTGCCAGCAGCCAAGATGTAGCGGGGACCTGGGAGCAGTACTTC. Protein sequence: CASSQDVAGTWEQYF.

At least ten counts were recorded for this clonotype. The chain is built from TRBV7-8 and TRBJ2-5; 9 bases fit TRBD2. V trimming: 9 bases; J trimming: 5 bases; junction bases outside the gene matches: 4. This CDR3 contains 12 residues. The germline V gene has CDR1 SGHVS and CDR2 FQNEAQ. CDR3 DNA sequence: TGTGCCAGTAGCGGGGGCGGGGAGACCCAGTACTTC. It encodes CASSGGGETQYF.

The V gene is TRBV20-1, the J gene TRBJ2-3, with 7 bases that match TRBD2. This CDR3 region has 17 residues. Germline CDR1 DFQATT, CDR2 SNEGSKA (reference sequence). Trimming removed 0 bases from V and 0 bases from J; junction bases left unmatched: 9. The CDR3 sequence is CSARDPAGGLSTDTQYF. CDR3 coding DNA: TGCAGTGCTAGAGACCCGGCCGGGGGACTAAGCACAGATACGCAGTATTTT.

This clonotype has only a few counts. The chain carries TRBV6-5 and TRBJ2-2; no definite D call. V was cut by 8 bases and J by 6 bases, with 13 bases left in between. The germline V gene encodes CDR1 MNHEY and CDR2 SVGAGI. There are 13 residues in the CDR3. The CDR3 DNA follows: TGTGCCAGCCAACGTGGGCGCGCCGGGGAGCTGTTTTTT. This codes for CASQRGRAGELFF.

This clonotype occurred many times. V usage is TRBV4-3 and J usage is TRBJ2-7, with TRBD1 matching 8 bases. CDR1 LGHNA and CDR2 YSLEER come from the germline V gene. The trim removed 1 base at V and 2 bases at J, leaving 7 bases unmatched. The CDR3 has 16 amino acids. In DNA, the CDR3 is TGCGCCAGCAGCCAAGCTGCAACACAGGGGGCCTACGAGCAGTACTTC. It codes for CASSQAATQGAYEQYF.

The V call is TRBV27, the J call TRBJ2-2; maybe TRBD2 (6 bases). Looked up from germline, CDR1 is MNHEY and CDR2 is SMNVEV (reference sequence). V was trimmed by 3 bases and J by 6 bases, leaving 8 bases between them. The CDR3 extends over 13 amino acids. CDR3 nucleotide sequence: TGTGCCAGCAGTTTCAGACTAGCCGGGGAGCTGTTTTTT. It is translated as CASSFRLAGELFF.

The chain is built from TRBV6-5 and TRBJ2-1; 7 nucleotides agree with TRBD2. With V trimmed by 5 bases and J by 3 bases, 13 bases remained unmatched. Germline loops: CDR1 MNHEY, CDR2 SVGAGI. This CDR3 has 17 amino acids. The CDR3: CASSQVGGGTLYNEQFF. The CDR3 region has the DNA TGTGCCAGCAGTCAAGTGGGGGGGGGGACTCTCTACAATGAGCAGTTCTTC.

The table lists this clonotype with a few counts. The chain is built from TRBV7-2 and TRBJ2-3, with D hard to call. CDR1 and CDR2 from the germline V gene are SGHTA and FQGNSA. The CDR3 length is 14 residues. Trimming removed 1 base from V and 4 bases from J, with 9 bases in between. CDR3 sequence reads: CASSLVGPADTQYF. Written as DNA, the CDR3 is TGTGCCAGCAGCTTAGTAGGCCCGGCAGATACGCAGTATTTT.

The V gene is TRBV4-1, the J gene TRBJ2-1; D perhaps matches TRBD2 (6 bases). Germline CDR1 MGHRA, CDR2 YSYEKL. The CDR3 has 17 amino acids. Deletions cut 0 bases from V and 4 bases from J, with 16 bases between. The CDR3 sequence: CASSQESGQEIYNEQFF. The CDR3 nucleotides read TGCGCCAGCAGCCAAGAAAGCGGGCAGGAGATTTACAATGAGCAGTTCTTC.

This clonotype appeared many times. This chain connects TRBV10-3 to TRBJ2-2; TRBD1 matches at 9 bases. The CDR3 spans 14 residues. From germline, CDR1 is ENHRY and CDR2 SYGVKD. V lost 7 bases and J lost 6; bases outside the gene matches: 6. In DNA form, the CDR3 reads TGTGCCATCATGCTGGGACAGGGCGCCGGGGAGCTGTTTTTT. It codes for CAIMLGQGAGELFF.